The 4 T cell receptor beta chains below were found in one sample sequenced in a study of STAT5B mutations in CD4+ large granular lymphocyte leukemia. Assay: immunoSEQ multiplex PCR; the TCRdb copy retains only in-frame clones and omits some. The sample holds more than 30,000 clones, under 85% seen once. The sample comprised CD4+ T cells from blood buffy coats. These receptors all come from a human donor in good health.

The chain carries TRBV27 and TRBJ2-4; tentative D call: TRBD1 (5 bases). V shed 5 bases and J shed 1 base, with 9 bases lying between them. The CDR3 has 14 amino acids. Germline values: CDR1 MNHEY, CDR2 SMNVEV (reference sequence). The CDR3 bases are TGTGCCAGCAGTACAGGTTTGGCCAAAAACATTCAGTACTTC. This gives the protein CASSTGLAKNIQYF.

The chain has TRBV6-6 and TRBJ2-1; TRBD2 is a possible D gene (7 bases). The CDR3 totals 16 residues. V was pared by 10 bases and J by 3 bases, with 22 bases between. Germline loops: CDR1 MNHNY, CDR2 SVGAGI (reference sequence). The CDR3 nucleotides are TGTGCCACCGCCCTAAGGGGGGGATCGTACTACAATGAGCAGTTCTTC. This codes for CATALRGGSYYNEQFF.

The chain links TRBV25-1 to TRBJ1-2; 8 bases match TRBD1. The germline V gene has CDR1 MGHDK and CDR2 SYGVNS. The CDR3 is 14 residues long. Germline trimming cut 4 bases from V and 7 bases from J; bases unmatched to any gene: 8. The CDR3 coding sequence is TGTGCCAGCAGTGCCCTGACAGGGGCATCTGGCTACACCTTC. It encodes CASSALTGASGYTF.

The CDR3 region is CASSLGDRGNTGELFF. The CDR3 DNA reads TGTGCCAGCAGCTTGGGGGACAGGGGGAATACCGGGGAGCTGTTTTTT. This rearrangement joins TRBV5-6 to TRBJ2-2, with 11 bases identical to TRBD1. This CDR3 is built from 16 residues. J was trimmed by 5 bases and V by 0 bases; bases with no gene match: 3. The germline CDR1 and CDR2 sequences are SGHDT and YYEEEE.